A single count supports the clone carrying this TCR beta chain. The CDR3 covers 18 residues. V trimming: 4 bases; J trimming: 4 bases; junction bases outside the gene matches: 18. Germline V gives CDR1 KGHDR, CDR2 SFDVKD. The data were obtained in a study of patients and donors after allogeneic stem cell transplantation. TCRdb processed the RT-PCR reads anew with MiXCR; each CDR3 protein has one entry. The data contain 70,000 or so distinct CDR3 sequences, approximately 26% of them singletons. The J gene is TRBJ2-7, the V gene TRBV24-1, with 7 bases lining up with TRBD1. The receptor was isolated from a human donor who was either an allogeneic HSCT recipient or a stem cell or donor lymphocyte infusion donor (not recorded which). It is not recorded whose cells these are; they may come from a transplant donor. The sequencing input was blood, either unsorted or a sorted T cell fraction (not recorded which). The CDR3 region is CATSDLQVIEGQTYEQYF. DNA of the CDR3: TGTGCCACCAGTGACCTCCAGGTAATAGAGGGACAGACTTACGAGCAGTACTTC.